A single sample gave rise to the 13 T cell receptor beta chains below, sequenced in a study of blood T cell repertoires in COVID-19 (dated by TCRdb to 2020 to 2021). The library relied on the immunoSEQ multiplex PCR assay. Drawn from immuneACCESS, this table holds only the in-frame rearrangements with V and J called that TCRdb kept. Clones are partly lost; checked studies trace under half to an unresolved V gene and leave the rest unexplained. The sample table records roughly 60,000 clones; roughly 80% of these occur just once. Together, the top ten hold about 6.4% of the sample. Sequencing used peripheral blood. The source of these receptors is a human donor in a cohort sampled during active or convalescent COVID-19.

The gene calls are TRBV24-1 and TRBJ2-7, with unresolved D. This CDR3 contains 13 residues. The germline V gene encodes CDR1 KGHDR and CDR2 SFDVKD. V lost 5 bases to trimming and J lost 0 bases, with 7 bases between them. CDR3 bases: TGTGCCACCAGTGGGGCAGCCTCCTACGAGCAGTACTTC. Protein sequence: CATSGAASYEQYF.

DNA of the CDR3: TGTGCCAGCAGCCAAGAGGACTCCAATCAGCCCCAGCATTTT. It codes for CASSQEDSNQPQHF. The rearrangement uses TRBV3-1 (or the pseudogene TRBV3-2) and TRBJ1-5; no clear D. The CDR3 loop spans 14 amino acids. V lost 0 bases and J lost 3, with 6 bases in between. The germline gives CDR1 LGHDT, CDR2 YNNKEL (reference sequence).

The chain is built from TRBV7-2 and TRBJ2-7; 8 bases are shared with TRBD2. The germline V gene encodes CDR1 SGHTA and CDR2 FQGNSA. The junction had 7 bases not matched to a gene; V was cut back by 3 bases and J by 3 bases. The CDR3 runs to 15 residues. The CDR3 loop is CASSFRTSGFYEQYF. The CDR3 DNA reads TGTGCCAGCAGCTTTAGAACTAGCGGCTTCTACGAGCAGTACTTC.

The CDR3 protein is CASSQLLDSLTGANVLTF. CDR3 sequence (DNA): TGTGCCAGCAGCCAACTCCTGGACTCACTTACTGGGGCCAACGTCCTGACTTTC. This sequence joins TRBV4-2 and TRBJ2-6; D perhaps matches TRBD2 (5 bases). CDR1 is LGHNA, CDR2 YNFKEQ, per germline. Trimming took 2 bases from V and 2 from J, leaving 16 bases between them. This CDR3 is built from 18 residues.

This rearrangement joins TRBV25-1 to TRBJ1-5; the match to TRBD1 covers 7 bases. J was trimmed by 0 bases and V by 10 bases; bases with no gene match: 9. Germline CDR1 and CDR2: MGHDK and SYGVNS. The CDR3 sequence is 15 residues long. The CDR3 DNA reads TGTGCCACCCACAGGGGAGGCTATAGCAATCAGCCCCAGCATTTT. Amino acid sequence: CATHRGGYSNQPQHF.

V gene TRBV30 combines with J gene TRBJ2-4, with TRBD2 matching 7 bases. The CDR3 sequence is 14 residues long. V lost 0 bases, J lost 7 bases, and 6 bases stayed unmatched. Germline CDR1 and CDR2: GTSNPN and SVGIG (reference sequence). In DNA form, the CDR3 reads TGTGCCTGGAGTGTACGGGGGGTCCTCAACATTCAGTACTTC. Translation: CAWSVRGVLNIQYF.

The CDR3 DNA sequence: TGCGCCAGCAGCTTTGTTCCGGGCGGGGGCGAGACCCAGTACTTC. Translated: CASSFVPGGGETQYF. This sequence joins TRBV5-1 and TRBJ2-5; perhaps TRBD2 as D (7 bases). Between the trimmed V and J ends, which lost 2 bases and 5 bases, there was a span of 16 bases. The CDR3 has 15 residues. CDR1 and CDR2 (germline): SGHRS, YFSETQ.

The chain carries TRBV9 and TRBJ1-1; unclear D gene. The CDR3 length is 15 residues. V lost 2 bases and J lost 4, with 15 bases in between. Germline values: CDR1 SGDLS, CDR2 YYNGEE. In DNA, the CDR3 is TGTGCCAGCAGCGTCTTGGGAAGAGGGTCCACTGAAGCTTTCTTT. Translation gives CASSVLGRGSTEAFF.

With regard to this clone: The junction differs from germline at one of its ends, possibly a read error. V usage is TRBV24-1 and J usage is TRBJ1-5; 7 bases align to TRBD1. Germline CDR1 reads KGHDR; CDR2 reads SFDVKD. The length of the CDR3 is 14 residues. The CDR3 loop reads CATSETGSNQSQHF. The CDR3 DNA sequence: TGTGCCACCAGTGAGACAGGGAGCAATCAGTCCCAGCATTTT.

V gene TRBV29-1 combines with J gene TRBJ1-2, with TRBD1 identical over 7 bases. V shed 2 bases and J 7 bases; nucleotides not matched to a gene: 7. This CDR3 is 13 amino acids long. Germline CDR1 reads SQVTM; CDR2 reads ANQGSEA. The CDR3 bases are TGCAGCGTTGAAAAGACAGGGCCGGCTGGCTACACCTTC. Its protein product is CSVEKTGPAGYTF.

V usage is TRBV21-1 and J usage is TRBJ1-1. TRBV21-1 is flagged as a pseudogene. The CDR3 has 16 residues. The CDR3 coding sequence is TGTGCCAGCAGCCCGGCTCGTCCGGGATTGAACACTGAAGCTTTCTTT. It translates to CASSPARPGLNTEAFF.

This clone was picked up one time. The V call is TRBV5-1, the J call TRBJ2-1, with 7 bases lining up with TRBD2. Looked up from germline, CDR1 is SGHRS and CDR2 is YFSETQ. Trimming removed 0 bases from V and 7 bases from J; junction bases left unmatched: 1. The CDR3 has 13 residues. The CDR3 nucleotides are TGCGCCAGCAGCTTGGCTAGCGGAAATGAGCAGTTCTTC. Encoded protein: CASSLASGNEQFF.

This clone was detected only once. This chain connects TRBV25-1 to TRBJ2-5; D is possibly TRBD2 (5 bases). The CDR3 extends over 13 amino acids. V shed 3 bases and J shed 6 bases, with 11 bases lying between them. The germline CDR1 and CDR2 sequences are MGHDK and SYGVNS. The CDR3 is CASSDPERQTQYF. The DNA for the CDR3 is TGTGCCAGCAGTGATCCAGAGCGGCAGACCCAGTACTTC.